Below, 21 T cell receptor beta chains from the same sample are listed, as sequenced in a study of cytomegalovirus exposure and HLA in healthy donors. The PCR used 60 Vbeta and 13 Jbeta primers. Profiling relied on immunoSEQ multiplex PCR, and the TCRdb table lists in-frame clones only, not all of them. The sample consists of about 140,000 clones, roughly 75% of them appearing once. Sequencing was done on a sample of PBMCs. All receptors come from a man younger than 35 in good health and CMV-seropositive.

The V gene is TRBV28, the J gene TRBJ1-5; D ambiguous. The CDR3 has 15 amino acids. In germline, CDR1 is MDHEN, CDR2 SYDVKM. V was trimmed by 8 bases and J by 4 bases, leaving 18 bases between them. CDR3 coding DNA: TGTGCCAGCCACGCCAGACAAGTGGGTAATCAGCCCCAGCATTTT. Translating it yields CASHARQVGNQPQHF.

This sequence joins TRBV5-6 and TRBJ2-3; D is perhaps TRBD2 (5 bases). V shed 2 bases and J shed 6 bases, with 16 bases lying between them. This CDR3 is 15 amino acids long. Germline loops: CDR1 SGHDT, CDR2 YYEEEE. The CDR3 sequence: CASSFYETTYDTQYF. CDR3 bases: TGTGCCAGCAGCTTTTATGAGACTACCTATGATACGCAGTATTTT.

The J gene is TRBJ2-7, the V gene TRBV20-1, with D possibly TRBD2 on 6 matching bases. Trimming took off 0 bases at V and 11 bases at J, with 11 bases between the two ends. The V gene's germline CDR1 is DFQATT and CDR2 SNEGSKA (reference sequence). The CDR3 loop spans 11 amino acids. The CDR3 sequence: CSARDLRGEYF. DNA of the CDR3: TGCAGTGCTAGAGACCTCCGCGGGGAGTACTTC.

This sequence joins TRBV18 and TRBJ2-7; 13 positions agree with TRBD2. The CDR3 is made up of 15 amino acids. Germline V gives CDR1 KGHSH, CDR2 LQKENI. J lost 3 bases, V lost 3 bases, and 2 bases had no gene match. CDR3 amino acids: CASSPTSGRSYEQYF. CDR3 DNA: TGTGCCAGCTCACCGACTAGCGGGAGGAGCTACGAGCAGTACTTC.

The chain employs TRBV28 and TRBJ1-2; TRBD1 aligns across 7 bases. The CDR3 is made up of 20 amino acids. Trimming took 4 bases from V and 0 from J; bases not matched to a gene: 20. Per the germline V gene, CDR1 is MDHEN and CDR2 is SYDVKM. This CDR3 is CASSSYLRSGTANPNYGYTF. CDR3 in DNA: TGTGCCAGCAGTTCTTATCTCCGATCCGGGACAGCAAATCCTAACTATGGCTACACCTTC.

The V call is TRBV7-7, the J call TRBJ1-1; D perhaps matches TRBD1 (5 bases). The CDR3 covers 16 residues. CDR1 and CDR2 (germline): SSHAT, FNYEAQ (reference sequence). V lost 5 bases and J 1 base, leaving 17 bases between the germline ends. The CDR3 protein is CASSLRKGQTNTEAFF. Written as DNA, the CDR3 is TGTGCCAGCAGCCTGAGGAAGGGGCAAACGAACACTGAAGCTTTCTTT.

The gene calls are TRBV5-4 and TRBJ2-7, with 9 bases matching TRBD2. Looked up from germline, CDR1 is SGHNT and CDR2 is YYREEE (reference sequence). The V gene end was trimmed by 1 base and the J gene end by 6 bases; junction bases not matched to a gene: 8. The CDR3 is 15 residues long. The CDR3 loop reads CASSLSSGGWGEQYF. CDR3 bases: TGTGCCAGCAGCTTGAGTAGCGGGGGATGGGGCGAGCAGTACTTC.

The sample holds a few counts of this clone. The chain uses TRBV7-9 and TRBJ2-5; D may be TRBD2 (5 bases). The CDR3 runs to 14 residues. V was pared by 3 bases and J by 4 bases, with 12 bases between. Germline V CDR1 and CDR2: SEHNR, FQNEAQ (reference sequence). CDR3 residues: CASSFLASGETQYF. In DNA, the CDR3 is TGTGCCAGCAGCTTTTTGGCAAGCGGAGAGACCCAGTACTTC.

The chain recombines TRBV6-5 with TRBJ1-2, with D tentatively TRBD1 (6 bases). Germline V lookup: CDR1 MNHEY, CDR2 SVGAGI. The V gene lost 10 bases and the J gene lost 4 bases, with 16 bases spanning the gap. This CDR3 has 13 amino acids. CDR3 bases: TGTGCCACCCTAGAGGACAGTTTCTATGGCTACACCTTC. As protein: CATLEDSFYGYTF.

This chain uses TRBV10-3 with TRBJ1-1; no reliable D call. V was trimmed by 2 bases and J by 6 bases, leaving 13 bases between them. The CDR3 loop spans 14 amino acids. Germline V gene lookup returns CDR1 ENHRY and CDR2 SYGVKD. As DNA, the CDR3 is TGTGCCATCAGTGAGGCGCGCGGGTCTGCTGAAGCTTTCTTT. Encoded protein: CAISEARGSAEAFF.

This chain links TRBV2 with TRBJ2-7, with 7 bases identical to TRBD1. Germline CDR1 and CDR2: SNHLY and FYNNEI. The CDR3 loop spans 12 amino acids. J lost 4 bases, V lost 6 bases, and 3 bases had no gene match. The CDR3 loop reads CASSQGQYEQYF. DNA of the CDR3: TGTGCCAGCAGCCAGGGACAGTACGAGCAGTACTTC.

The chain joins TRBV28 to TRBJ2-7, with a weak D call TRBD1 (6 bases). This CDR3 has 15 amino acids. Trimming stripped 5 bases from V and 4 bases from J, with 18 bases between. The germline gives CDR1 MDHEN, CDR2 SYDVKM. The CDR3 region is CASSPSTEGDYEQYF. CDR3 nucleotides: TGTGCCAGCAGTCCCTCGACAGAGGGGGATTACGAGCAGTACTTC.

The J gene is TRBJ1-3, the V gene TRBV27, with 8 bases lining up with TRBD1. CDR3 size: 20 residues. The germline V gene has CDR1 MNHEY and CDR2 SMNVEV (reference sequence). Germline trimming cut 5 bases from V and 1 base from J; bases unmatched to any gene: 19. The CDR3 DNA reads TGTGCCAGCAGTGATCCCCAGCCAACGGACAGGGTTTCGTCTGGAAACACCATATATTTT. Its protein product is CASSDPQPTDRVSSGNTIYF.

V and J are TRBV5-4 and TRBJ1-4; D unresolved. Trimming removed 0 bases at V and 7 bases at J, with 16 bases between. CDR3 length: 16 amino acids. Germline CDR1 reads SGHNT; CDR2 reads YYREEE (reference sequence). CDR3 coding DNA: TGTGCCAGCAGCTTGGCCGTCGGGAGAGGTCCTGAAAAACTGTTTTTT. It encodes CASSLAVGRGPEKLFF.

Only one count was recorded for this clone. The chain combines TRBV25-1 with TRBJ2-5; tentative D call: TRBD2 (6 bases). Germline V CDR1 and CDR2: MGHDK, SYGVNS. The CDR3 runs 15 residues. Trimming cost V 8 bases and J 2 bases, with 18 bases left between them. The CDR3 is CASAPGSGYQETQYF. In nucleotides, the CDR3 is TGTGCCAGCGCCCCCGGGAGCGGCTATCAAGAGACCCAGTACTTC.

Regarding this clone: One end of the junction varies from germline; a read error may be responsible. The chain uses TRBV5-1 and TRBJ2-7; 10 nucleotides line up with TRBD2. This CDR3 is 15 amino acids long. The germline V gene has CDR1 SGHRS and CDR2 YFSETQ. The CDR3 nucleotides read TGCCCCAGCAGCTTGCTAGCGGGAGTAGTGTACGAGCAGTACTTC. It translates to CPSSLLAGVVYEQYF.

This clone appeared a single time. This chain joins TRBV9 and TRBJ1-1; the match to TRBD1 covers 8 bases. Trimming removed 1 base from V and 6 bases from J; junction bases left unmatched: 8. Per germline, CDR1 SGDLS and CDR2 YYNGEE. The CDR3 runs 15 residues. CDR3 sequence: CASSVYRGFDPEAFF. CDR3 sequence (DNA): TGTGCCAGCAGCGTATACAGGGGGTTCGACCCTGAAGCTTTCTTT.

The V gene is TRBV7-8, the J gene TRBJ2-7; TRBD2 is a possible D gene (6 bases). Germline V CDR1 and CDR2: SGHVS, FQNEAQ. V lost 4 bases, J lost 6 bases, and 19 bases lay in between. The CDR3 covers 15 residues. The CDR3 here is CASSSLASRSGEQYF. The CDR3 DNA follows: TGTGCCAGCAGCTCCCTAGCGTCAAGGAGCGGCGAGCAGTACTTC.

V is TRBV7-9 and J is TRBJ2-7, with TRBD1 as a possible D gene (6 bases). Germline V gene data show CDR1 as SEHNR and CDR2 as FQNEAQ (reference sequence). This CDR3 has 12 amino acids. The ends were cut back, 5 bases at V and 7 bases at J, with 12 bases in the middle. The CDR3 loop is CASSRDTTEQYF. The CDR3 DNA reads TGTGCCAGCAGCCGGGACACTACGGAGCAGTACTTC.

The chain has TRBV4-2 and TRBJ1-3; 7 positions match TRBD1. This CDR3 comprises 17 residues. Per germline, CDR1 LGHNA and CDR2 YNFKEQ. Germline trimming cut 1 base from V and 0 bases from J; bases unmatched to any gene: 6. The CDR3 here is CASSQGPGQISGNTIYF. The CDR3 DNA sequence: TGTGCCAGCAGCCAAGGTCCGGGACAGATCTCTGGAAACACCATATATTTT.

The rearrangement uses TRBV7-3 and TRBJ2-1; TRBD1 is a possible D gene (6 bases). The germline CDR1 and CDR2 sequences are SGHTA and FQGTGA. This CDR3 has 13 residues. Between the trimmed V and J ends, which lost 4 bases and 4 bases, there was a span of 8 bases. CDR3 in amino acids: CASSSDRYNEQFF. DNA for the CDR3: TGTGCCAGCAGCTCGGACAGATACAATGAGCAGTTCTTC.